The 18 T cell receptor beta chains in this list originate from one sample, sequenced in a study of blood T cell repertoires in COVID-19. The assay was immunoSEQ multiplex PCR, and TCRdb's table has in-frame clones only and misses some. In the table there are approximately 89,000 clones, roughly four fifths of which are singletons. Material: peripheral blood. The receptors come from a human donor in a cohort sampled during active COVID-19.

The chain uses TRBV18 and TRBJ1-6; 8 nucleotides align to TRBD1. CDR3 length: 18 amino acids. V trimming: 3 bases; J trimming: 2 bases; junction bases outside the gene matches: 9. CDR1 is KGHSH and CDR2 is LQKENI in the germline V gene. CDR3 DNA sequence: TGTGCCAGCTCACCCGGACAGGGCCAAGGGCCCTATAATTCACCCCTCCACTTT. This gives the protein CASSPGQGQGPYNSPLHF.

The V call is TRBV7-9, the J call TRBJ1-2; 7 bases align to TRBD1. CDR1 and CDR2 (germline): SEHNR, FQNEAQ (reference sequence). The V gene end was trimmed by 5 bases and the J gene end by 7 bases; junction bases not matched to a gene: 13. CDR3 length: 15 residues. The CDR3 is CASSPQGLGVSGYTF. Here the CDR3 DNA reads TGTGCCAGCAGCCCACAGGGGTTGGGTGTTAGTGGCTACACCTTC.

A note on this clone: This sequence may be a read error, since a much larger clone differs from it by one base. V and J are TRBV7-9 and TRBJ2-4; 7 nucleotides agree with TRBD1. CDR1 and CDR2 from the germline V gene are SEHNR and FQNEAQ (reference sequence). This CDR3 spans 15 amino acids. V lost 5 bases to trimming and J lost 0 bases; unmatched junction nucleotides: 4. As DNA, the CDR3 is TGTGCCAGCAGCCCGGGACAGATAGCCAAAAACATTCAGTACTTC. As protein: CASSPGQIAKNIQYF.

This clone is a singleton in its sample. The chain couples TRBV11-2 to TRBJ2-2, with 8 bases matching TRBD2. V lost 5 bases and J lost 5; bases outside the gene matches: 10. Germline values: CDR1 SGHAT, CDR2 FQNNGV. The CDR3 extends over 16 amino acids. For the CDR3, the DNA is TGTGCCAGCAGCCTCCGTTCGGGGGGGGAAACCGGGGAGCTGTTTTTT. Residues: CASSLRSGGETGELFF.

This rearrangement joins TRBV7-9 to TRBJ2-2, with TRBD2 matching 12 bases. This CDR3 has 16 residues. Per the germline V gene, CDR1 is SEHNR and CDR2 is FQNEAQ (reference sequence). V gave up 4 bases and J gave up 7 bases; unmatched junction bases: 7. The CDR3 loop reads CASSSPSGGANGELFF. Written as DNA, the CDR3 is TGTGCCAGCAGCTCACCTAGCGGGGGGGCGAACGGGGAGCTGTTTTTT.

The chain has TRBV10-3 and TRBJ2-7; TRBD1 matches at 7 bases. Germline V gives CDR1 ENHRY, CDR2 SYGVKD. The CDR3 covers 13 residues. The trim removed 4 bases at V and 2 bases at J, leaving 2 bases unmatched. CDR3: CAISGQGPYEQYF. In nucleotides, the CDR3 is TGTGCCATCAGTGGACAGGGCCCCTACGAGCAGTACTTC.

The rearrangement links TRBV7-3 to TRBJ1-3, with D unresolved. V was trimmed by 4 bases and J by 3 bases, leaving 19 bases between them. Germline CDR1 is SGHTA and CDR2 is FQGTGA. This CDR3 comprises 17 residues. The CDR3 DNA follows: TGTGCCAGCAGCTCGAGCGGCGGCGGAACCCGTGGAAACACCATATATTTT. Amino acid sequence: CASSSSGGGTRGNTIYF.

This sequence joins TRBV5-1 and TRBJ2-1; tentatively, D is TRBD1 (5 bases). Per the germline V gene, CDR1 is SGHRS and CDR2 is YFSETQ. The CDR3 extends over 12 amino acids. Trimming shortened V by 3 bases and J by 8 bases, and 9 bases separated the two germline ends. The CDR3 nucleotides read TGCGCCAGCAGCTCGCAGGGCTATGAGCAGTTCTTC. Encoded protein: CASSSQGYEQFF. The full variable domain, completed using reference TRBV5-1 and TRBJ2-1, is KAGVTQTPRYLIKTRGQQVTLSCSPISGHRSVSWYQQTPGQGLQFLFEYFSETQRNKGNFPGRFSGRQFSNSRSEMNVSTLELGDSALYLCASSSQGYEQFFGPGTRLTVL.

The rearrangement links TRBV7-8 to TRBJ1-5; a weak D match, TRBD1 (6 bases). The germline V and J ends were trimmed by 5 bases and 4 bases, with 15 bases remaining between them. Looked up from germline, CDR1 is SGHVS and CDR2 is FQNEAQ. The CDR3 spans 15 residues. CDR3 nucleotide sequence: TGTGCCAGCAGCCCACCGGGGGGGCGTAATCAGCCCCAGCATTTT. Translated: CASSPPGGRNQPQHF.

The gene calls are TRBV19 and TRBJ2-1; 7 bases fit TRBD2. Germline V gene sequence: CDR1 LNHDA, CDR2 SQIVND (reference sequence). This CDR3 comprises 12 residues. V was clipped by 5 bases and J by 13 bases; unmatched bases: 8. CDR3 sequence reads: CASSPRGGPQFF. For the CDR3, the DNA is TGTGCCAGTAGTCCCCGGGGAGGGCCCCAGTTCTTC.

Turning to this clone: An end of the junction differs from the germline gene, which may be a read error. The V gene is TRBV7-7, the J gene TRBJ2-7; 14 bases map to TRBD2. Germline loops: CDR1 SSHAT, CDR2 FNYEAQ (reference sequence). The CDR3 has 16 residues. Here the CDR3 reads CASSPGLAGAGGEQYF. The CDR3 DNA is TGTGCTAGCAGCCCGGGACTAGCGGGGGCAGGTGGCGAGCAGTACTTC. The full variable domain, completed using reference TRBV7-7 and TRBJ2-7, is GAGVSQSPRYKVTKRGQDVTLRCDPISSHATLYWYQQALGQGPEFLTYFNYEAQPDKSGLPSDRFSAERPEGSISTLTIQRTEQRDSAMYRCASSPGLAGAGGEQYFGPGTRLTVT.

V gene TRBV9 combines with J gene TRBJ1-6; 12 nucleotides line up with TRBD1. CDR1 and CDR2 (germline): SGDLS, YYNGEE. With V trimmed by 2 bases and J by 10 bases, 7 bases remained unmatched. The CDR3 is 16 amino acids. Here the CDR3 DNA reads TGTGCCAGCAGCGTCCACCCCGGGACAGGGGGCTCACCCCTCCACTTT. Its protein is CASSVHPGTGGSPLHF. Together with reference TRBV9 and TRBJ1-6, the CDR3 gives the full variable domain: DSGVTQTPKHLITATGQRVTLRCSPRSGDLSVYWYQQSLDQGLQFLIQYYNGEERAKGNILERFSAQQFPDLHSELNLSSLELGDSALYFCASSVHPGTGGSPLHFGNGTRLTVT.

This chain uses TRBV28 with TRBJ2-7; 12 nucleotides align to TRBD1. The length of the CDR3 is 15 residues. J lost 5 bases, V lost 5 bases, and 7 bases had no gene match. The germline V gene encodes CDR1 MDHEN and CDR2 SYDVKM. CDR3 sequence reads: CASSTGGTGGDEQYF. CDR3 coding DNA: TGTGCCAGCAGTACCGGCGGGACAGGGGGCGACGAGCAGTACTTC.

The rearrangement joins TRBV7-2 to TRBJ2-7; perhaps TRBD2 as D (5 bases). The CDR3 sequence is 12 residues long. Germline V CDR1 and CDR2: SGHTA, FQGNSA. V gave up 3 bases and J gave up 3 bases, with 6 bases separating them. CDR3 region: CASSLGVYEQYF. The CDR3 DNA sequence: TGTGCCAGCAGCTTGGGAGTCTACGAGCAGTACTTC.

The chain couples TRBV12-2 to TRBJ2-6; the table's D gene call, TRBD1, was not cross checked with the DNA. TRBV12-2 is a pseudogene locus. CDR3 size: 16 residues. CDR3 region: CASRLGRGPGANVLTF. The DNA for the CDR3 is TGTGCAAGTCGCTTAGGTAGGGGGCCTGGGGCCAACGTCCTGACTTTC.

The rearrangement links TRBV27 to TRBJ2-3; maybe TRBD1 (6 bases). The germline CDR1 and CDR2 sequences are MNHEY and SMNVEV (reference sequence). CDR3 length: 15 residues. V was cut by 6 bases and J by 1 base, with 14 bases left in between. This chain's CDR3 is CASRDRVFRTDTQYF. CDR3 sequence (DNA): TGTGCCAGCAGGGACAGAGTTTTTCGCACAGATACGCAGTATTTT.

This clone was seen only a few times. The chain couples TRBV2 to TRBJ2-1; 7 bases map to TRBD2. V was pared by 8 bases and J by 6 bases, with 10 bases of the junction left unmatched. Germline CDR1 is SNHLY and CDR2 is FYNNEI. CDR3 length equals 14 residues. The CDR3 loop is CASRKAGDSNEQFF. The CDR3 DNA reads TGTGCCAGCCGAAAGGCGGGGGATTCCAATGAGCAGTTCTTC.

The chain employs TRBV5-1 and TRBJ2-1; 8 nucleotides agree with TRBD1. Germline V CDR1 and CDR2: SGHRS, YFSETQ. The J segment lost 5 bases and the V segment lost 5 bases, leaving 6 bases of the junction unmatched. The CDR3 runs to 14 residues. The DNA of the CDR3 is TGCGCCAGCAGGGCAGGGACAGGTAACAATGAGCAGTTCTTC. This gives the protein CASRAGTGNNEQFF.